This is a list of T cell receptor beta chains from one sample in a study of Ad26.COV2.S vaccination and SARS-CoV-2 variants. Profiled with immunoSEQ multiplex PCR; TCRdb holds only in-frame clones, not every one. The table shows some 350,000 clones, with 90% occurring only once. The source was peripheral blood, collected in a trial of Ad26.COV2.S vaccine versus placebo. These receptors were obtained from a person between 18 and 65 years old who received the Ad26.COV2.S COVID-19 vaccine or a placebo. CDR3s include the opening cysteine and the closing phenylalanine or tryptophan. D genes are given only for firm matches. Only part of the rows carry a size: once, few, many, or a class if the clone is expanded.

NA,TRBJ1-1,NA,TRBV4-3,CASSAYTTWGGEWTTEAFF,TGCGCCAGCAGCGCATACACAACTTGGGGGGGCGAGTGGACCACTGAAGCTTTCTTT
NA,TRBJ2-1,NA,TRBV4-2,CASSQGATETDEQFF,TGTGCCAGCAGCCAAGGGGCTACCGAGACGGATGAGCAGTTCTTC
NA,TRBJ2-2,NA,TRBV3-1/TRBV3-2,CASSPYPRGVGELFF,TGTGCCAGCAGCCCTTACCCCAGGGGGGTCGGGGAGCTGTTTTTT
TRBD1,TRBJ2-7,NA,TRBV27,CASSRMTGMRSGEQYF,TGTGCCAGCAGTCGAATGACAGGGATGCGGTCGGGCGAGCAGTACTTC
NA,TRBJ2-5,once,TRBV18,CASSHSQQETQYF,TGTGCCAGCTCACATAGTCAGCAAGAGACCCAGTACTTC
NA,TRBJ1-2,NA,TRBV7-2,CASSLAQVRDVPYGYTF,TGTGCCAGCAGCTTAGCTCAAGTCCGGGACGTTCCTTATGGCTACACCTTC
TRBD1,TRBJ2-3,NA,TRBV20-1,CSASRFVRGRKQPDTQYF,TGCAGTGCTAGTAGGTTCGTCAGGGGGCGGAAGCAGCCAGATACGCAGTATTTT
NA,TRBJ2-2,NA,TRBV7-3,CASSQLWGASGELFF,TGTGCCAGCAGCCAACTATGGGGGGCCTCCGGGGAGCTGTTTTTT
TRBD2,TRBJ2-3,NA,TRBV5-6,CASSPSGRPTTDTQYF,TGTGCCAGCAGCCCGAGCGGGAGACCTACCACAGATACGCAGTATTTT
NA,TRBJ2-3,NA,TRBV6-2/TRBV6-3,CASSVGSRDTQYF,TGTGCCAGCAGTGTGGGGTCTCGAGATACGCAGTATTTT
NA,TRBJ2-5,once,TRBV9,CASSSYGETQYF,TGTGCCAGCAGTTCCTATGGGGAGACCCAGTACTTC
NA,TRBJ2-2,NA,TRBV5-1,CASSLGTSTGELFF,TGCGCCAGCAGCTTGGGAACTTCCACCGGGGAGCTGTTTTTT
NA,TRBJ1-4,NA,TRBV12-3/TRBV12-4,CASSSFNEKLFF,TGTGCCAGCAGTTCCTTCAATGAAAAACTGTTTTTT